The 16 T cell receptor beta chains presented below share a single source sample, sequenced in a study of T cell responses to AZD1222 COVID-19 vaccine. Here immunoSEQ multiplex PCR was the method, and the copy in TCRdb shows in-frame clones only, minus some. The sample consists of 140,000 to 150,000 clones, roughly 92% of them appearing once. The sequencing used peripheral blood, collected on day 0 of AZD1222 vaccination. These receptors originate from an adult in good health.

The chain joins TRBV19 to TRBJ1-1; D gene uncertain. Germline V gene sequence: CDR1 LNHDA, CDR2 SQIVND (reference sequence). CDR3 length: 14 residues. V was cut by 4 bases and J by 3 bases, with 12 bases left in between. CDR3 loop: CASSRAYLHTEAFF. CDR3 DNA sequence: TGTGCCAGTAGTAGGGCCTACCTTCACACTGAAGCTTTCTTT.

This clone appeared once. The V gene is TRBV3-1 (or the pseudogene TRBV3-2), the J gene TRBJ2-3; 11 bases are a match to TRBD2. The trim removed 1 base at V and 3 bases at J, leaving 3 bases unmatched. The CDR3 is made up of 16 amino acids. In germline, CDR1 is LGHDT, CDR2 YNNKEL (reference sequence). The CDR3 DNA follows: TGTGCCAGCAGCCAAGGACTAGCGGGATTAACAGATACGCAGTATTTT. This encodes CASSQGLAGLTDTQYF.

The rearrangement uses TRBV29-1 and TRBJ2-7; D not certain. The CDR3 has 11 residues. The V end lost 4 bases, the J end lost 2 bases, and 6 bases lay between the germline ends. Germline CDR1 and CDR2: SQVTM and ANQGSEA. The CDR3 loop reads CSVANAYEQYF. CDR3 DNA sequence: TGCAGCGTTGCCAATGCCTACGAGCAGTACTTC.

The chain uses TRBV5-1 and TRBJ2-1; D unclear. V gave up 0 bases and J gave up 0 bases, with 7 bases separating them. Germline assignment: CDR1 SGHRS and CDR2 YFSETQ. The CDR3 contains 15 residues. In DNA form, the CDR3 reads TGCGCCAGCAGCTTGGCGGAGAGCTCCTACAATGAGCAGTTCTTC. Translated: CASSLAESSYNEQFF.

The chain joins TRBV27 to TRBJ1-2; D not resolved. Germline assignment: CDR1 MNHEY and CDR2 SMNVEV (reference sequence). The CDR3 loop spans 13 amino acids. Trimming stripped 6 bases from V and 2 bases from J, with 10 bases between. The CDR3 loop is CASSRDTNYGYTF. The CDR3 DNA sequence: TGTGCCAGCAGCCGCGACACCAACTATGGCTACACCTTC.

The chain couples TRBV6-2 or TRBV6-3 to TRBJ1-5, with 12 positions matching TRBD1. The CDR3 is 21 amino acids. Germline-derived CDR1 and CDR2 are MNHEY and SVGEGT. The V gene end was trimmed by 0 bases and the J gene end by 4 bases; junction bases not matched to a gene: 16. The CDR3 loop reads CASSYSKGPGTGGSWNQPQHF. The CDR3 DNA reads as TGTGCCAGCAGTTACTCGAAAGGTCCCGGGACAGGGGGCAGTTGGAATCAGCCCCAGCATTTT.

The chain uses TRBV5-6 and TRBJ2-7; D is perhaps TRBD1 or TRBD2 (7 bases each). Trimming took off 2 bases at V and 4 bases at J, with 10 bases between the two ends. The CDR3 has 13 residues. Looked up from germline, CDR1 is SGHDT and CDR2 is YYEEEE. CDR3 in amino acids: CASSFQGGYEQYF. The CDR3 DNA reads TGTGCCAGCAGCTTCCAGGGGGGGTACGAGCAGTACTTC.

This chain links TRBV30 with TRBJ1-1; D possibly corresponds to TRBD1 (6 bases). Deletions cut 0 bases from V and 11 bases from J, with 19 bases between. This CDR3 is built from 14 residues. Germline assignment: CDR1 GTSNPN and CDR2 SVGIG (reference sequence). CDR3 sequence (DNA): TGTGCCTGGAGTGTTTTTAGGGGGTCGGGCGAGGCTTTCTTT. This gives the protein CAWSVFRGSGEAFF.

The chain couples TRBV5-1 to TRBJ2-6; D unresolved. Germline CDR1 reads SGHRS; CDR2 reads YFSETQ. Trimming pared 3 bases from V and 1 base from J, leaving 11 bases between. The CDR3 contains 16 residues. The CDR3 DNA follows: TGCGCCAGCAGCTCATGGCGGCAATCTGGGGCCAACGTCCTGACTTTC. Protein product: CASSSWRQSGANVLTF. Full variable domain (rest looked up from reference TRBV5-1 and TRBJ2-6): KAGVTQTPRYLIKTRGQQVTLSCSPISGHRSVSWYQQTPGQGLQFLFEYFSETQRNKGNFPGRFSGRQFSNSRSEMNVSTLELGDSALYLCASSSWRQSGANVLTFGAGSRLTVL.

This chain connects TRBV19 to TRBJ2-2, with D uncertain. Trimming removed 3 bases at V and 1 base at J, with 6 bases between. Germline CDR1 is LNHDA and CDR2 is SQIVND (reference sequence). CDR3 size: 14 residues. The CDR3 sequence: CASSISRNTGELFF. CDR3 bases: TGTGCCAGTAGTATTTCAAGGAACACCGGGGAGCTGTTTTTT. Variable domain in full (rest from reference TRBV19 and TRBJ2-2): DGGITQSPKYLFRKEGQNVTLSCEQNLNHDAMYWYRQDPGQGLRLIYYSQIVNDFQKGDIAEGYSVSREKKESFPLTVTSAQKNPTAFYLCASSISRNTGELFFGEGSRLTVL.

The chain recombines TRBV14 with TRBJ2-1; TRBD1 agrees at 8 bases. Looked up from germline, CDR1 is SGHDN and CDR2 is FVKESK. The V segment lost 1 base and the J segment 1 base; nucleotides outside the gene matches: 6. The CDR3 runs 17 residues. The CDR3: CASSQAFRTGSYNEQFF. The CDR3 nucleotides are TGTGCCAGCAGCCAAGCCTTTAGGACAGGGTCCTACAATGAGCAGTTCTTC. The variable domain in full, with the rest retrieved from reference TRBV14 and TRBJ2-1, is EAGVTQFPSHSVIEKGQTVTLRCDPISGHDNLYWYRRVMGKEIKFLLHFVKESKQDESGMPNNRFLAERTGGTYSTLKVQPAELEDSGVYFCASSQAFRTGSYNEQFFGPGTRLTVL.

The chain combines TRBV7-9 with TRBJ1-2; 12 bases agree with TRBD1. This CDR3 contains 15 residues. The trim removed 1 base at V and 6 bases at J, leaving 3 bases unmatched. Per germline, CDR1 SEHNR and CDR2 FQNEAQ (reference sequence). CDR3 sequence: CASSLDGTGGNGYTF. CDR3 coding DNA: TGTGCCAGCAGCTTAGATGGGACAGGGGGCAATGGCTACACCTTC.

The V call is TRBV19, the J call TRBJ1-3; 8 bases are shared with TRBD1. V was clipped by 9 bases and J by 5 bases; unmatched bases: 9. The CDR3 is 14 residues long. In germline, CDR1 is LNHDA, CDR2 SQIVND (reference sequence). The CDR3 DNA follows: TGTGCCAGCAGGGACAGGAGGGAAAGAAACACCATATATTTT. Its translation is CASRDRRERNTIYF.

J is TRBJ1-1 and V is TRBV25-1, with D uncertain. Trimming shortened V by 1 base and J by 1 base, and 16 bases separated the two germline ends. The CDR3 loop spans 17 amino acids. CDR1 is MGHDK and CDR2 is SYGVNS in the germline V gene. CDR3 sequence: CASSEFGRERRNTEAFF. The CDR3 DNA reads as TGTGCCAGCAGTGAATTTGGAAGAGAACGGAGGAACACTGAAGCTTTCTTT. Full variable domain (missing parts from reference TRBV25-1 and TRBJ1-1): EADIYQTPRYLVIGTGKKITLECSQTMGHDKMYWYQQDPGMELHLIHYSYGVNSTEKGDLSSESTVSRIRTEHFPLTLESARPSHTSQYLCASSEFGRERRNTEAFFGQGTRLTVV.

In nucleotides, the CDR3 is TGTGCCAGCGGGGAAGGGCGAACTGAAGCTTTCTTT. Translation: CASGEGRTEAFF. The chain recombines TRBV2 with TRBJ1-1, with D unresolved. V was shortened by 8 bases and J by 5 bases, with 12 bases between the two germline ends. The germline V gene encodes CDR1 SNHLY and CDR2 FYNNEI. This CDR3 spans 12 amino acids.

Only one count was recorded for this clone. V gene TRBV18 combines with J gene TRBJ1-5; TRBD1 might be the D (6 bases). Between the trimmed V and J ends, which lost 6 bases and 0 bases, there was a span of 15 bases. Germline V CDR1 and CDR2: KGHSH, LQKENI. This CDR3 is 16 amino acids long. The CDR3 loop reads CASSTTQGYSNQPQHF. The CDR3 bases are TGTGCCAGCTCTACAACCCAGGGGTATAGCAATCAGCCCCAGCATTTT.